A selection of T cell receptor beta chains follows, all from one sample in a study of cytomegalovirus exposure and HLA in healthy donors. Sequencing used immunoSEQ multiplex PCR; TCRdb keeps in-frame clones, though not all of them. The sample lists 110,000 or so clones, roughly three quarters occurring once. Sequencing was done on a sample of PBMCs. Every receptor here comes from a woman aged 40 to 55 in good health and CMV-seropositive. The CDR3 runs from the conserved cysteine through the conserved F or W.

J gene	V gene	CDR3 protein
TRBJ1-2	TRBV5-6	CASSLGVANYGYTF
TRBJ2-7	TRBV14	CASSPQISYEQYF
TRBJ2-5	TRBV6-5	CASSPPGWGTQYF
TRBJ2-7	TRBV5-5	CASRITGISF
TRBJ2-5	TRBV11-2	CASSVSGTGKETQYF
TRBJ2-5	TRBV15	CATSTGPREGETQYF
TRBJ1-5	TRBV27	CASSWRGWQPQHF
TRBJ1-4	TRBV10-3	CAISELGGRNEKLFF
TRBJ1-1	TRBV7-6	CASSLQVNTEAFF
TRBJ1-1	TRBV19	CASDRGPYTEAFF
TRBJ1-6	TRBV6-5	CASSYTGSPLHF
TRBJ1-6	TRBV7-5	CARSLFWLGTLDSPLHF
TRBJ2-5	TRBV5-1	CASSKGLEETQYF
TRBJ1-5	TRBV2	CASSEVLGSNQPQHF
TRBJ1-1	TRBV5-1	CASSLARTGGTEAFF
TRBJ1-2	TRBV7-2	CASSPHGTAGPGGYTF
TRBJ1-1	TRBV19	CASSIKTGPDTEAFF
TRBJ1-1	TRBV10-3	CATVNRGNTEAFF
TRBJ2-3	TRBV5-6	CASSLAGGRTDTQYF
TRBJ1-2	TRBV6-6	CASSPVQGANYGYTF
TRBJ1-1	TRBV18	CASSPYPLGGNTEAFF
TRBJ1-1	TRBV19	CASSNFESNTEAFF
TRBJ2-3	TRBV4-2	CASSRNLRGSGGAPDTQYF
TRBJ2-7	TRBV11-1	CASSPGQGFYEQYF
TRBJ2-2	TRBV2	CASNPRRGGGTGELFF
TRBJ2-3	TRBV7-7	CASSFRDSGTDTQYF
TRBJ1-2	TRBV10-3	CAIRSGHPNYGYTF
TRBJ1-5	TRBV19	CASSILQGSGGQPQHF
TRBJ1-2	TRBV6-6	CASSYSRQGVGYTF
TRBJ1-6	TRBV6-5	CASSTVTNSPLHF
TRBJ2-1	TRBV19	CASSRITGGNNEQFF
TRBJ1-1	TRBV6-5	CASRADRGNTEAFF
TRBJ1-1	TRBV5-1	CASSPGQYTEAFF
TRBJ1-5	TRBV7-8	CASSPWITEDQPQHF
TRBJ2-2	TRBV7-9	CASSFEPQGSTGELFF
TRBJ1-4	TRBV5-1	CASSLQGDGGEKLFF
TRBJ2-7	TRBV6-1	CASSEGLNYASYEQYF
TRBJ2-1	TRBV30	CAWSRGGANHEQFF
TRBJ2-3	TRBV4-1	CASSHPNGGHRGRATDTQYF
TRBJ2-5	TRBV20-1	CSASFGETQYF
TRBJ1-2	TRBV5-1	CASKEGAGYGYTF
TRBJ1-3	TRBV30	CAWSVSGNTIYF
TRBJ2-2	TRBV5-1	CASSFLGQGNTGELFF
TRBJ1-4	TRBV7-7	CASSPGGQGSEKLFF
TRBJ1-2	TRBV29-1	CSVNRDYGYTF
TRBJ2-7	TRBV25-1	CASSADTGFSYEQYF
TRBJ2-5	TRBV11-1	CASSLIATGVETQYF
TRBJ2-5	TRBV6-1	CASRPDRGLETQYF
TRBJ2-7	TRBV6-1	CASSRARGYEQYF
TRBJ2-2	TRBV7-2	CASSLTRGKLFF
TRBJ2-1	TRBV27	CASSSYLLAGGPSEQFF
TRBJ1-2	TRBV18	CASSRGQGAGGYTF
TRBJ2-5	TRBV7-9	CASSLDNPFATQYF
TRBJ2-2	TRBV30	CAWSLQGNTGELFF
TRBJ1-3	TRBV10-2	CASAGGNTIYF
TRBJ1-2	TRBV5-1	CASSLGQTGEGYTF
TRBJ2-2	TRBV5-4	CASSQYPGGGTGELFF
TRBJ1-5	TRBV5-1	CASRPGTGNQPQHF
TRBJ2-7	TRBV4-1	CASSQAGAGQYF